The 8 T cell receptor beta chains below come from one sample, sequenced in a study of T cell clonality in common variable immunodeficiency. Clones were read by immunoSEQ multiplex PCR, and TCRdb kept only the in-frame ones, dropping some. Its table lists about 15,000 clones. Points from the study as a whole: Reportedly, TCR beta sequences from common variable immunodeficiency showed fewer deletions and N-nucleotide insertions.

Their antigens are not known. The sample consisted of peripheral blood mononuclear cells. The receptor source for this set is a human donor with common variable immunodeficiency.

The CDR3 protein is CAWSVSGGQPQHF. The sequenced part of the CDR3 DNA is TGTGCCTGGAGTGTGTCAGGGGGTCAGCCC. V gene TRBV30 combines with J gene TRBJ1-5; TRBD1 matches 7 bases. The CDR3 end lies 3 residues beyond the end of the read and is filled in from the germline J gene. The CDR3 consists of 13 residues. The trim removed 0 bases at V and 6 bases at J, leaving 2 bases unmatched. CDR1 and CDR2 (germline): GTSNPN, SVGIG (reference sequence).

Regarding this clone: Coverage ceases 3 residues before the CDR3 finishes, and the germline J gene fills in the end. The chain recombines TRBV7-8 with TRBJ2-7, with no clear D. Germline CDR1 SGHVS, CDR2 FQNEAQ. The length of the CDR3 is 11 residues. The V end was cut by 4 bases, the J end by 4 bases, with 5 bases between. Partial CDR3 DNA: TGTGCCAGCAGCTACTTATACGAG. Encoded protein: CASSYLYE. The entire CDR3 is CASSYLYEQYF.

In regard to this clone: Read sequence stops 3 residues before the CDR3 end, and the germline J gene provides the missing end. The gene calls are TRBV7-9 and TRBJ1-2; D is undetermined. The CDR3 has 14 residues. V gave up 5 bases and J gave up 4 bases, with 14 bases separating them. Germline values: CDR1 SEHNR, CDR2 FQNEAQ (reference sequence). The covered CDR3 bases are TGTGCCAGCAGCGGAGGAGGAGCGGTCTATGGC. Translation: CASSGGGAVYG. The CDR3, in full, reads CASSGGGAVYGYTF.

About this clone itself: The CDR3 extends 3 residues past the end of the read, so its final part is completed from the germline J gene. The chain is built from TRBV30 and TRBJ1-2, with D perhaps TRBD1 (5 bases). The CDR3 contains 13 residues. CDR1 and CDR2 (germline): GTSNPN, SVGIG (reference sequence). V lost 8 bases, J lost 6 bases, and 19 bases lay in between. CDR3 sequence reads: CARPSLRGDGYTF. The CDR3 bases that were read are TGTGCCAGACCCTCCCTCCGAGGGGATGGC.

CDR3 DNA (partial): TGTGCCAGCAGCTTTCCCGGACTTAATCAGCCC. Amino acids: CASSFPGLNQP. The entire CDR3 protein is CASSFPGLNQPQHF. V gene TRBV5-5 combines with J gene TRBJ1-5; D call uncertain. Read coverage stops 3 residues before the CDR3 terminus; the germline J gene supplies the remainder. The germline V gene has CDR1 SGHKS and CDR2 YYEKEE (reference sequence). V was trimmed by 2 bases and J by 4 bases, leaving 10 bases between them. This CDR3 contains 14 residues.

Worth noting for this clone: The CDR3 end lies 3 residues beyond the end of the read and is filled in from the germline J gene. The rearrangement joins TRBV7-9 to TRBJ2-3; possible D gene TRBD1, 6 bases. In germline, CDR1 is SEHNR, CDR2 FQNEAQ (reference sequence). V dropped 11 bases and J dropped 0 bases, with 15 bases sitting between them. This CDR3 has 14 amino acids. This CDR3 reads CACQGLTSTDTQYF. The part of the CDR3 DNA that was read is TGTGCCTGTCAGGGGCTGACTAGCACAGATACG.

As concerns this clone: Sequencing ends 3 residues short of the CDR3 end; the germline J gene provides the rest. The J gene is TRBJ2-3, the V gene TRBV5-1; D is ambiguous. Trimming pared 3 bases from V and 4 bases from J, leaving 12 bases between. From germline, CDR1 is SGHRS and CDR2 YFSETQ. The CDR3 covers 14 residues. Incomplete CDR3 DNA: TGCGCCAGCAGCTCTCAGACAATTGCAGATACG. It codes for CASSSQTIADT. The complete CDR3 sequence is CASSSQTIADTQYF.

Note on this clone: With the read ending 3 residues before the CDR3 end, the germline J gene is used to fill in that end. The chain carries TRBV29-1 and TRBJ1-5, with D unresolved. Trimming took off 5 bases at V and 3 bases at J, with 11 bases between the two ends. CDR3 size: 13 residues. CDR1 is SQVTM and CDR2 is ANQGSEA in the germline V gene. The DNA read from the CDR3 is TGCAGCGTTCTTGCGGACTACAATCAGCCC. Its translation: CSVLADYNQP. The CDR3 as a whole reads CSVLADYNQPQHF.